The rows below give T cell receptor beta chains drawn from one sample of a study of blood T cells in healthy people across ages. TCRdb analysed the 5' RACE reads with MiXCR anew, one entry per CDR3 protein. The table lists around 600,000 distinct CDR3 sequences, 40% to 50% of them singletons. What was sequenced was blood. These receptors were obtained from a man older than 75 in good health. Each CDR3 is given with its conserved first and last residue. Fields, in order: clone size, V gene, D gene, J gene, CDR3 DNA, CDR3 protein. D genes are given only for firm matches. Expanded clones are given a class, and other clones once, few, many or no size at all.

>-|TRBV3-1|-|TRBJ1-5
TGTGCCAGCAGCCAAGAAGGGAGTGGGCAGCCCCAGCATTTT
CASSQEGSGQPQHF
>-|TRBV7-8|-|TRBJ2-5
TGTGCCAGCAGCCTTAGACCTGACGCCCTCACCCAGTACTTC
CASSLRPDALTQYF
>-|TRBV12-3/TRBV12-4|TRBD1|TRBJ1-2
TGTTCCACATGGTTGTTGGGACAGGGTAACTATGGCTACACCTTC
CSTWLLGQGNYGYTF
>once|TRBV3-1|TRBD1|TRBJ1-1
TGTGCCAGCAGCCAAGGTCCTCACAGGGGCGCTGAAGCTTTCTTT
CASSQGPHRGAEAFF
>-|TRBV7-2|-|TRBJ1-1
TGTGCCAGCAGCCCGGGGACACAGAACACTGAAGCTTTCTTT
CASSPGTQNTEAFF
>few|TRBV29-1|TRBD1|TRBJ2-7
TGCAGCGTCGAAGAGACAGGGTCCCGCTACGAGCAGTACTTC
CSVEETGSRYEQYF
>few|TRBV12-3/TRBV12-4|-|TRBJ1-1
TGTGCCAGCTCGGCCCGGAACACTGAAGCTTTCTTT
CASSARNTEAFF
>-|TRBV20-1|TRBD2|TRBJ2-2
TGCAGTGCTAGAGATAAATCACTAGCGGTGAACACCGGGGAGCTGTTTTTT
CSARDKSLAVNTGELFF
>-|TRBV20-1|TRBD2|TRBJ2-7
TGCAACCCGCGGCGGGAGGCCTCAGGGGTCTACGAGCAGTACTTC
CNPRREASGVYEQYF
>-|TRBV12-3/TRBV12-4|TRBD1|TRBJ2-1
TGTGCCAGCAGCCGGGACAGGAATTACAATGAGCAGTTCTTC
CASSRDRNYNEQFF
>few|TRBV29-1|-|TRBJ1-1
TGCAGCGTTGAGTTTAGGGGGAACACTGAAGCTTTCTTT
CSVEFRGNTEAFF
>-|TRBV5-1|-|TRBJ1-2
TGCGCCAGCAGCTCCTCAGGCCCGGGAGACTATGGCTACACCTTC
CASSSSGPGDYGYTF
>many|TRBV6-5|-|TRBJ1-4
TGTGCCAGCAGTTACTCGAATGGGGGAGGTGAAAAACTGTTTTTT
CASSYSNGGGEKLFF
>-|TRBV5-1|-|TRBJ1-6
TGCGCCAGCAGCCACGAGGGGGTTGGTAATTCACCCCTCCACTTT
CASSHEGVGNSPLHF
>-|TRBV5-1|-|TRBJ1-2
TGCGCCAGCAGCTTGGATGGGAATAACTATGGCTACACCTTC
CASSLDGNNYGYTF
>few|TRBV7-9|-|TRBJ2-1
TGTGCCAGCAGCTTTCAGGGGGGGACCTACTACAATGAGCAGTTCTTC
CASSFQGGTYYNEQFF
>-|TRBV27|-|TRBJ2-1
TGTGCCAGCAGTTTAGGACAGTCCTACGAGCAGTTCTTC
CASSLGQSYEQFF
>few|TRBV7-2|-|TRBJ1-2
TGTGCCAGCAGCCCCCAGACAGGTTCTAACTATGGCTACACCTTC
CASSPQTGSNYGYTF
>few|TRBV12-3/TRBV12-4|-|TRBJ2-7
TGTGCCAGCAGTTTCCTTGAGAATGGGCAGGCAACCTACGAGCAGTACTTC
CASSFLENGQATYEQYF
>-|TRBV12-3/TRBV12-4|TRBD2|TRBJ2-2
TGTGCCAGCAGGATACTAGCGGGGGGACACACCGGGGAGCTGTTTTTT
CASRILAGGHTGELFF
>few|TRBV7-3|-|TRBJ1-1
TGTGCCAGCCGCCAGAGCACGAACACTGAAGCTTTCTTT
CASRQSTNTEAFF
>few|TRBV7-2|-|TRBJ2-1
TGTGCCAGCAGCAGGACACATCCCTCCTACAATGAGCAGTTCTTC
CASSRTHPSYNEQFF
>few|TRBV5-1|TRBD1|TRBJ2-3
TGCGCCAGCAGCTTGGAGGACAGGGCCACAGATACGCAGTATTTT
CASSLEDRATDTQYF
>-|TRBV6-2/TRBV6-3|TRBD1|TRBJ2-1
TGTGCCAGCCCCATAGGACGGGACAGGGGTTTTAATGAGCAGTTCTTC
CASPIGRDRGFNEQFF
>few|TRBV20-1|TRBD1|TRBJ2-7
TGCAGTGCTAGAGTTAAACTCGGGACAGGGGGCCGCTACGAGCAGTACTTC
CSARVKLGTGGRYEQYF
>-|TRBV6-6|TRBD1|TRBJ2-3
TGTGCCAGCAGTGGACCGGGACAGGACCTCACAGATACGCAGTATTTT
CASSGPGQDLTDTQYF
>-|TRBV14|-|TRBJ2-4
TGTGCCAGCAGCCTGACCGAAGCCAAAAACAGTCAGTACTTC
CASSLTEAKNSQYF
>few|TRBV20-1|-|TRBJ2-5
TGCAGTGCTCCGTCGGGATCGGACCAAGAGACCCAGTACTTC
CSAPSGSDQETQYF
>-|TRBV20-1|-|TRBJ2-3
TGCAGTGCTAGAGATCCGTTTCGCGGAAGCACAGATACGCAGTATTTT
CSARDPFRGSTDTQYF
>once|TRBV5-1|-|TRBJ2-7
TGCGCCAGCAGCGTGCGTCAGGGAAGGGACGAGCAGTACTTC
CASSVRQGRDEQYF
>-|TRBV6-6|-|TRBJ1-5
TGTGTCAGCAGTTTCAGGCCGGGACGGGCCAATCAGCCCCAGCATTTT
CVSSFRPGRANQPQHF
>-|TRBV20-1|TRBD1|TRBJ2-7
TGCAGTGCTAAAGGACAGGGTTTCTTATACAATGAGCAGTACTTC
CSAKGQGFLYNEQYF